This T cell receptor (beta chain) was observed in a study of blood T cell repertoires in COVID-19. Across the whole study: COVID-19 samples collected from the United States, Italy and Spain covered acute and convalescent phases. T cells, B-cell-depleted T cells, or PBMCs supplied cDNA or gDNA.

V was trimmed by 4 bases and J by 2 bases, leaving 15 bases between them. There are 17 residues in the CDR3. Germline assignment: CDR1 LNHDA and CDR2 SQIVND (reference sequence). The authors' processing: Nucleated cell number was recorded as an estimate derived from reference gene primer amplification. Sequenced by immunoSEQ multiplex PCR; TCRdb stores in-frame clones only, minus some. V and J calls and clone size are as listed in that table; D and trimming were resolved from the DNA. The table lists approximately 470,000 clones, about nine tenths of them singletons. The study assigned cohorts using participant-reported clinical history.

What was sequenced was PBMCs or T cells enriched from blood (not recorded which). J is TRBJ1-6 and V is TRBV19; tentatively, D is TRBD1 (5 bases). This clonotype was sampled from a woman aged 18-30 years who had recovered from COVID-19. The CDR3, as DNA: TGTGCCAGTAGTACAGGACAAACGAACGCCTATAATTCACCCCTCCACTTT. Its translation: CASSTGQTNAYNSPLHF.